This T cell receptor beta chain was sequenced during a study of cytomegalovirus exposure and HLA in healthy donors. Broader study findings: The authors assumed roughly uniform sequencing depth across donors for presence/absence analyses. TCR beta chains numbering some 150 were designated cytomegalovirus-associated. A later analysis reportedly identified an Asian-associated ancestry cluster as carrying fewer N-insertions than the approximately 710-donor mean.

This CDR3 spans 16 amino acids. From germline, CDR1 is MNHEY and CDR2 SVGAGI. V dropped 4 bases and J dropped 0 bases, with 10 bases sitting between them. About this clone: The antigen is unknown.

With 60 Vbeta and 13 Jbeta primers, the PCR was carried out. Assay used: immunoSEQ multiplex PCR; TCRdb lists only in-frame clones, some missing. This table has 200,000 or so clones, 82% appearing once. The rearrangement joins TRBV6-5 to TRBJ1-6, with unresolved D. This clonotype was sampled from a boy between 2 and 10 years old in good health and CMV-seronegative. Source material: PBMCs. The CDR3 sequence is CASSSVDDSYNSPLHF. CDR3 sequence (DNA): TGTGCCAGCAGTTCCGTAGATGACTCCTATAATTCACCCCTCCACTTT.